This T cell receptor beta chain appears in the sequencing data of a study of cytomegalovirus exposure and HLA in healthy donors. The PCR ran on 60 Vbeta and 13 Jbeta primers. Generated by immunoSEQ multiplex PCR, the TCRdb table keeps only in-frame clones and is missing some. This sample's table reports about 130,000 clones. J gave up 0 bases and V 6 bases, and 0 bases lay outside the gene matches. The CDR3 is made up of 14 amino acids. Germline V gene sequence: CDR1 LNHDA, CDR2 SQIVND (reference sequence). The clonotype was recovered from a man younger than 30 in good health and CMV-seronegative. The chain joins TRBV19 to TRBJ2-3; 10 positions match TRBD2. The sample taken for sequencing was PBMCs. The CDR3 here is CASRTSGSTDTQYF. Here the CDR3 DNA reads TGTGCCAGTAGGACTAGCGGGAGCACAGATACGCAGTATTTT.